The sequence of this T cell receptor beta chain was determined in a study of blood T cell repertoires in COVID-19. At the level of the study: Sources were T cells, B-cell-depleted T cells, or PBMCs; the material itself was cDNA or gDNA.

Trimming removed 6 bases from V and 2 bases from J; junction bases left unmatched: 11. The CDR3 is 16 amino acids. Germline CDR1 MNHEY, CDR2 SMNVEV (reference sequence). Libraries were prepared by immunoSEQ multiplex PCR; TCRdb keeps only in-frame clonotypes and omits some of them. The sample holds 250,000 to 300,000 clones, just under 90% seen once. Recovered status in Cohort 3 required two negative PCRs, clearance, or symptom resolution. V gene TRBV27 combines with J gene TRBJ2-7, with TRBD2 identical over 9 bases. Sequencing input: PBMCs or T cells enriched from blood (not recorded which). The sequence was obtained from a woman in her sixties who had recovered from COVID-19. CDR3 in amino acids: CASSLGVAGATYEQYF. The CDR3 coding sequence is TGTGCCAGCAGCTTAGGGGTAGCGGGAGCGACCTACGAGCAGTACTTC.